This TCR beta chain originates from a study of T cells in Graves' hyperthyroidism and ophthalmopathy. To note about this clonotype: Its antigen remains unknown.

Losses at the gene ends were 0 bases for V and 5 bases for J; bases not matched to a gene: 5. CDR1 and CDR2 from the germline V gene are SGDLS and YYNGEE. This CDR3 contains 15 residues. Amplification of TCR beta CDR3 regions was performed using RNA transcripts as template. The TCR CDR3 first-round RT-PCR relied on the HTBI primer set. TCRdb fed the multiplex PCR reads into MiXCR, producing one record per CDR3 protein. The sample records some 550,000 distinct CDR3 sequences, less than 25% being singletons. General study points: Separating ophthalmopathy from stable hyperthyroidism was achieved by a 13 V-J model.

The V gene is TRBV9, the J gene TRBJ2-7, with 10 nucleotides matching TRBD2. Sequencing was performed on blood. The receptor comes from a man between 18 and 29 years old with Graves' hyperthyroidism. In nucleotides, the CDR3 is TGTGCCAGCAGCGTAGGGCTAGCGGGAGTCCACGAGCAGTACTTC. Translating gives CASSVGLAGVHEQYF.